This TCR beta chain was sequenced in a study of control samples from healthy donors and cancer patients. Some clones are missing from TCRdb's copy, which holds only in-frame ones; the method was immunoSEQ multiplex PCR. The sample carries some 130,000 clones, about 92% recorded once. This CDR3 has 10 residues. Source material: PBMCs. The clonotype was recovered from a man aged 45-65 years with head and neck cancer. The chain joins TRBV7-5 to TRBJ2-7; the D call in the table, TRBD1, was not verified against the DNA. TRBV7-5 is listed as a pseudogene. CDR3 nucleotide sequence: TGTGTCAGAAGCTTAGGGGGGCGGGCCTTC. Translation gives CVRSLGGRAF.